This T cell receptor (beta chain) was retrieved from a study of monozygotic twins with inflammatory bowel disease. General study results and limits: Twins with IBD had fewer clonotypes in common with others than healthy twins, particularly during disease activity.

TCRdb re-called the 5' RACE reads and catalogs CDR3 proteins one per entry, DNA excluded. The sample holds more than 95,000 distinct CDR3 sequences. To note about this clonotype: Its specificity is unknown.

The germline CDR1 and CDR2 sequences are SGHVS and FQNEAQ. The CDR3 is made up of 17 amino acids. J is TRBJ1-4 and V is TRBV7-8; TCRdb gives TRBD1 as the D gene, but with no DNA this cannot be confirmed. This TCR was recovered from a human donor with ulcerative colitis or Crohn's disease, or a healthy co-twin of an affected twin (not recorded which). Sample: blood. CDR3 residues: CASSSRTGRSTNEKLFF.